Following are 29 T cell receptor beta chains from one sample sequenced in a study of STAT3 mutations in large granular lymphocyte leukemia. Whole-study results and caveats: At least one immunodominant TCR beta clonotype appeared in every T-cell large granular lymphocyte leukemia patient.

Data came from immunoSEQ multiplex PCR; TCRdb stores just in-frame clones and leaves some out. The table shows a few thousand clones, with around 70% occurring only once. No antigens are known for them. The sequenced sample was PBMCs. These receptors were obtained from a human donor with T large granular lymphocyte leukemia. Some clones in this sample may be carry-over from other donors' samples.

The chain joins TRBV2 to TRBJ2-5; TRBD2 matches 15 bases. The ends lost 3 bases at V and 7 bases at J; junction bases unmatched: 9. CDR1 is SNHLY and CDR2 is FYNNEI in the germline V gene. This CDR3 comprises 17 residues. CDR3 sequence reads: CASSDWTSGGDGATQYF. The CDR3 nucleotides are TGTGCCAGCAGTGATTGGACTAGCGGGGGGGACGGTGCGACCCAGTACTTC. Complete variable domain (other parts from reference TRBV2 and TRBJ2-5): EPEVTQTPSHQVTQMGQEVILRCVPISNHLYFYWYRQILGQKVEFLVSFYNNEISEKSEIFDDQFSVERPDGSNFTLKIRSTKLEDSAMYFCASSDWTSGGDGATQYFGPGTRLLVL.

This chain uses TRBV4-3 with TRBJ2-7; the match to TRBD2 covers 12 bases. The CDR3 contains 18 residues. Losses at the gene ends were 1 base for V and 0 bases for J; bases not matched to a gene: 7. Per germline, CDR1 LGHNA and CDR2 YSLEER. The CDR3 loop reads CASSQGTSGTSVSYEQYF. The CDR3 DNA reads TGCGCCAGCAGCCAAGGGACTAGCGGGACGTCGGTCTCCTACGAGCAGTACTTC.

This clone is large (0.1 to 1%) in the sample. The V and J genes are TRBV19 and TRBJ1-5, with D unresolved. V was trimmed by 3 bases and J by 4 bases, leaving 13 bases between them. From germline, CDR1 is LNHDA and CDR2 SQIVND (reference sequence). The CDR3 is 15 amino acids. CDR3 DNA sequence: TGTGCCAGTAGTATTGGCCAAGCGGTAAATCAGCCCCAGCATTTT. Its translation is CASSIGQAVNQPQHF.

This clone was found a few times. The genes are TRBV2 and TRBJ2-5; 10 nucleotides agree with TRBD1. CDR1 SNHLY and CDR2 FYNNEI come from the germline V gene. V was clipped by 3 bases and J by 6 bases; unmatched bases: 4. The CDR3 covers 14 residues. CDR3 residues: CASSEAGQGKTQYF. CDR3 DNA: TGTGCCAGCAGTGAGGCGGGACAGGGGAAGACCCAGTACTTC.

This chain uses TRBV5-1 with TRBJ1-5; the D gene is possibly TRBD1 (5 bases). There are 16 residues in the CDR3. The V end lost 4 bases, the J end lost 0 bases, and 14 bases lay between the germline ends. Germline V gene data show CDR1 as SGHRS and CDR2 as YFSETQ. CDR3 DNA sequence: TGCGCCAGCAGCGCCGGGACGGATTCTAGCAATCAGCCCCAGCATTTT. Amino acid sequence: CASSAGTDSSNQPQHF.

This sequence joins TRBV5-6 and TRBJ2-7; D remains unclear. The CDR3 runs to 15 residues. Germline assignment: CDR1 SGHDT and CDR2 YYEEEE. Trimming shortened V by 0 bases and J by 0 bases, and 10 bases separated the two germline ends. The DNA for the CDR3 is TGTGCCAGCAGCTTGGTCGGCAGCCGCTCCTACGAGCAGTACTTC. This gives the protein CASSLVGSRSYEQYF.

This clone was found a few times. The chain uses TRBV5-1 and TRBJ2-5, with D tentatively TRBD1 (7 bases). The CDR3 contains 14 residues. V lost 2 bases and J lost 2, with 10 bases in between. Germline V gene lookup returns CDR1 SGHRS and CDR2 YFSETQ. The CDR3 sequence is CASSFGGQQETQYF. The CDR3 DNA is TGCGCCAGCAGCTTCGGGGGACAGCAAGAGACCCAGTACTTC.

The V call is TRBV6-1, the J call TRBJ2-1, with D perhaps TRBD1 (6 bases). Germline V lookup: CDR1 MNHNS, CDR2 SASEGT. V dropped 6 bases and J dropped 12 bases, with 21 bases sitting between them. The CDR3 runs to 14 residues. The CDR3 DNA reads as TGTGCCAGCAGAGGAGTGCAGGGGACCTTAGGGCAGTTCTTC. Protein product: CASRGVQGTLGQFF.

This clone was picked up a small number of times. The chain recombines TRBV7-2 with TRBJ2-5; D ambiguous. Germline V CDR1 and CDR2: SGHTA, FQGNSA. V shed 2 bases and J shed 2 bases, with 15 bases lying between them. The CDR3 covers 16 residues. The CDR3 protein is CASSLSGTPPQETQYF. In nucleotides, the CDR3 is TGTGCCAGCAGCTTATCAGGTACCCCGCCTCAAGAGACCCAGTACTTC.

V usage is TRBV13 and J usage is TRBJ2-3; 10 nucleotides align to TRBD2. Trimming cost V 4 bases and J 6 bases; bases outside gene matches: 7. There are 15 residues in the CDR3. Germline V gene sequence: CDR1 PRHDT, CDR2 FYEKMQ (reference sequence). The CDR3 region is CASSYKRGGGDTQYF. The CDR3 DNA sequence: TGTGCCAGCAGCTATAAGCGGGGGGGCGGTGATACGCAGTATTTT.

This chain uses TRBV5-6 with TRBJ1-2; D remains unclear. CDR1 SGHDT and CDR2 YYEEEE come from the germline V gene. There are 17 residues in the CDR3. V was pared by 0 bases and J by 2 bases, with 17 bases between. The CDR3 coding sequence is TGTGCCAGCAGCTTGGGGTCCGGCGGGATGGCGAACTATGGCTACACCTTC. Its translation is CASSLGSGGMANYGYTF.

The chain uses TRBV7-2 and TRBJ2-5; 8 nucleotides match TRBD2. V lost 1 base, J lost 7 bases, and 14 bases stayed unmatched. Looked up from germline, CDR1 is SGHTA and CDR2 is FQGNSA. CDR3 size: 17 residues. The CDR3 sequence: CASSLGRRWSAGGTQYF. The CDR3 DNA sequence: TGTGCCAGCAGCTTAGGACGGCGATGGAGCGCGGGGGGGACCCAGTACTTC.

The genes are TRBV7-3 and TRBJ1-2; TRBD1 matches at 10 bases. Germline lookup yields CDR1 SGHTA and CDR2 FQGTGA. V was pared by 0 bases and J by 6 bases, with 7 bases of the junction left unmatched. The CDR3 has 16 residues. CDR3: CASSLTPPGQGNGYTF. DNA of the CDR3: TGTGCCAGCAGCTTAACGCCTCCGGGACAGGGGAATGGCTACACCTTC.

This chain uses TRBV7-9 with TRBJ2-1; 7 bases match TRBD1. The CDR3 contains 15 residues. Germline V gives CDR1 SEHNR, CDR2 FQNEAQ (reference sequence). V dropped 5 bases and J dropped 10; count of bases not matched to a gene: 14. Written as DNA, the CDR3 is TGTGCCAGCAGCAAGGGGGCAGGGGAAAAGAAAGAGCAGTTCTTC. This translates into CASSKGAGEKKEQFF.

The chain employs TRBV13 and TRBJ1-1; D might be TRBD1 (6 bases). In germline, CDR1 is PRHDT, CDR2 FYEKMQ (reference sequence). V lost 6 bases, J lost 0 bases, and 14 bases lay in between. The CDR3 loop spans 15 amino acids. The CDR3 protein is CASRPRGGLNTEAFF. The CDR3 DNA follows: TGTGCCAGCAGACCCCGTGGGGGCTTGAACACTGAAGCTTTCTTT.

CDR3 region: CASSLGPISYEQYF. Here the CDR3 DNA reads TGTGCCAGCAGCTTGGGACCTATTTCCTACGAGCAGTACTTC. This rearrangement joins TRBV5-4 to TRBJ2-7; D not certain. The CDR3 is 14 residues long. Germline-derived CDR1 and CDR2 are SGHNT and YYREEE (reference sequence). Trimming took off 0 bases at V and 1 base at J, with 8 bases between the two ends. The full variable domain, rest sourced from reference TRBV5-4 and TRBJ2-7, is ETGVTQSPTHLIKTRGQQVTLRCSSQSGHNTVSWYQQALGQGPQFIFQYYREEENGRGNFPPRFSGLQFPNYSSELNVNALELDDSALYLCASSLGPISYEQYFGPGTRLTVT.

The J gene is TRBJ1-2, the V gene TRBV28; D remains ambiguous. Trimming shortened V by 3 bases and J by 7 bases, and 12 bases separated the two germline ends. The CDR3 spans 13 residues. CDR1 and CDR2 (germline): MDHEN, SYDVKM. The CDR3 coding sequence is TGTGCCAGCAGTTTGGTGGGTAGTGGTGGCTACACCTTC. It specifies CASSLVGSGGYTF.

This chain joins TRBV6-6 and TRBJ1-3, with D maybe TRBD1 (5 bases). V lost 0 bases, J lost 0 bases, and 9 bases lay in between. The germline V gene encodes CDR1 MNHNY and CDR2 SVGAGI (reference sequence). The CDR3 runs 16 residues. CDR3 protein: CASSYSGGYSGNTIYF. CDR3 DNA sequence: TGTGCCAGCAGTTACTCGGGGGGATACTCTGGAAACACCATATATTTT.

This rearrangement joins TRBV2 to TRBJ1-2, with D perhaps TRBD1 (5 bases). This CDR3 has 13 residues. The germline CDR1 and CDR2 sequences are SNHLY and FYNNEI. The ends were cut back, 6 bases at V and 2 bases at J, with 10 bases in the middle. The CDR3 DNA reads as TGTGCCAGCAGGTCGACAGTCAACTATGGCTACACCTTC. Its translation is CASRSTVNYGYTF. The whole variable domain, remainder taken from reference TRBV2 and TRBJ1-2, is EPEVTQTPSHQVTQMGQEVILRCVPISNHLYFYWYRQILGQKVEFLVSFYNNEISEKSEIFDDQFSVERPDGSNFTLKIRSTKLEDSAMYFCASRSTVNYGYTFGSGTRLTVV.

The chain recombines TRBV30 with TRBJ1-6, with D perhaps matching TRBD1 (5 bases). The germline V and J ends were trimmed by 0 bases and 8 bases, with 17 bases remaining between them. CDR3 length: 16 residues. Germline V gene sequence: CDR1 GTSNPN, CDR2 SVGIG (reference sequence). CDR3 nucleotide sequence: TGTGCCTGGAGTGTACTGTCAGGGTTGATAGATTCACCCCTCCACTTT. Protein product: CAWSVLSGLIDSPLHF.

The chain recombines TRBV2 with TRBJ1-5; TRBD1 might be the D (5 bases). V gave up 5 bases and J gave up 3 bases, with 8 bases separating them. CDR1 is SNHLY, CDR2 FYNNEI, per germline. CDR3 length: 13 amino acids. For the CDR3, the DNA is TGTGCCAGCAGTAGACAGCTCAATCAGCCCCAGCATTTT. Protein product: CASSRQLNQPQHF.

The gene calls are TRBV28 and TRBJ1-5; a possible D gene is TRBD1 (6 bases). V dropped 4 bases and J dropped 4 bases, with 17 bases sitting between them. The CDR3 consists of 16 residues. CDR1 is MDHEN, CDR2 SYDVKM, per germline. For the CDR3, the DNA is TGTGCCAGCAGTTCTAATACAGGGAGGGCAAATCAGCCCCAGCATTTT. It specifies CASSSNTGRANQPQHF.

This clone was picked up a small number of times. The chain recombines TRBV4-3 with TRBJ1-6; D uncertain. There are 15 residues in the CDR3. Trimming removed 0 bases at V and 5 bases at J, with 8 bases between. Germline loops: CDR1 LGHNA, CDR2 YSLEER. CDR3 DNA sequence: TGCGCCAGCAGCCAAGATACGGCAGATAATTCACCCCTCCACTTT. This gives the protein CASSQDTADNSPLHF.

V gene TRBV4-3 combines with J gene TRBJ2-7, with D perhaps given as TRBD1 or TRBD2 (5 bases each). This CDR3 has 16 residues. The ends were cut back, 3 bases at V and 3 bases at J, with 18 bases in the middle. Germline lookup yields CDR1 LGHNA and CDR2 YSLEER. The CDR3 here is CASSQLSYRDGYEQYF. The CDR3 nucleotides read TGCGCCAGCAGCCAGCTCTCTTACCGGGACGGCTACGAGCAGTACTTC.

The rearrangement joins TRBV4-3 to TRBJ2-2, with D perhaps matching TRBD2 (6 bases). The CDR3 contains 13 residues. Germline V gene lookup returns CDR1 LGHNA and CDR2 YSLEER. V was trimmed by 5 bases and J by 11 bases, leaving 15 bases between them. The CDR3: CASSYRERGELFF. In DNA, the CDR3 is TGCGCCAGCAGCTATCGGGAGAGGGGTGAGCTGTTTTTT.

The chain carries TRBV5-1 and TRBJ1-1, with a possible D match to TRBD1 (6 bases). The CDR3 runs 15 residues. Germline CDR1 is SGHRS and CDR2 is YFSETQ. Trimming removed 2 bases from V and 2 bases from J, with 13 bases in between. As DNA, the CDR3 is TGCGCCAGCAGCTTAGGCGGAGGGGGAAACACTGAAGCTTTCTTT. Residues: CASSLGGGGNTEAFF. Full variable domain (rest looked up from reference TRBV5-1 and TRBJ1-1): KAGVTQTPRYLIKTRGQQVTLSCSPISGHRSVSWYQQTPGQGLQFLFEYFSETQRNKGNFPGRFSGRQFSNSRSEMNVSTLELGDSALYLCASSLGGGGNTEAFFGQGTRLTVV.

This clone was seen only a few times. This chain links TRBV7-2 with TRBJ1-1; D is unresolved. This CDR3 spans 12 amino acids. Germline V gene lookup returns CDR1 SGHTA and CDR2 FQGNSA. V dropped 3 bases and J dropped 4 bases, with 6 bases sitting between them. CDR3 region: CASSFTGTEAFF. The CDR3 nucleotides are TGTGCCAGCAGCTTTACCGGCACTGAAGCTTTCTTT.

The gene calls are TRBV5-4 and TRBJ2-2; D might be TRBD2 (7 bases). The germline gives CDR1 SGHNT, CDR2 YYREEE (reference sequence). Trimming stripped 4 bases from V and 3 bases from J, with 16 bases between. The CDR3 has 16 residues. DNA of the CDR3: TGTGCCAGCAGCCCCCAAGGGGGGGAATACACCGGGGAGCTGTTTTTT. Protein sequence: CASSPQGGEYTGELFF. The full variable domain, its missing parts supplied by reference TRBV5-4 and TRBJ2-2, is ETGVTQSPTHLIKTRGQQVTLRCSSQSGHNTVSWYQQALGQGPQFIFQYYREEENGRGNFPPRFSGLQFPNYSSELNVNALELDDSALYLCASSPQGGEYTGELFFGEGSRLTVL.

The genes are TRBV20-1 and TRBJ2-7; D is unclear. The germline V gene encodes CDR1 DFQATT and CDR2 SNEGSKA (reference sequence). CDR3 size: 11 residues. Trimming pared 1 base from V and 6 bases from J, leaving 7 bases between. The CDR3 DNA follows: TGCAGTGCTAGAGTGGTGCGCGAGCAGTACTTC. The encoded protein is CSARVVREQYF.